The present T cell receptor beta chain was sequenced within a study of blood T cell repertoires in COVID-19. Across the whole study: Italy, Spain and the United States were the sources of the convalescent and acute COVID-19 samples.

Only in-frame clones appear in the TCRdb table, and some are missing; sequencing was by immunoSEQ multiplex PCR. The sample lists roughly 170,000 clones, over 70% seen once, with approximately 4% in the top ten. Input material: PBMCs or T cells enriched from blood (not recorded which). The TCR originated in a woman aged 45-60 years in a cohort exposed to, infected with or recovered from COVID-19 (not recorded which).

The CDR3 region has the DNA TGTGCCAGCAGCAGGGACAGGAACAATGAGCAGTTCTTC. This gives the protein CASSRDRNNEQFF. The chain carries TRBV7-9 and TRBJ2-1, with 8 bases lining up with TRBD1. Germline-derived CDR1 and CDR2 are SEHNR and FQNEAQ (reference sequence). Losses at the gene ends were 5 bases for V and 5 bases for J; bases not matched to a gene: 2. The CDR3 extends over 13 amino acids.